The 4 T cell receptor beta chains listed next were all sequenced from one sample in a study of cytomegalovirus exposure and HLA in healthy donors. The PCR was carried out with 60 Vbeta primers and 13 Jbeta primers. Some clones are missing from TCRdb's copy, which holds only in-frame ones; the method was immunoSEQ multiplex PCR. The sample holds around 160,000 clones, 78% seen once. The source material was PBMCs. The receptors here all came from a male donor in good health and CMV-seronegative.

This chain connects TRBV25-1 to TRBJ2-1; the D gene is possibly TRBD2 (6 bases). V gave up 1 base and J gave up 7 bases, with 11 bases separating them. This CDR3 comprises 14 residues. CDR1 is MGHDK, CDR2 SYGVNS, per germline. CDR3 residues: CASSESTRRNEQFF. CDR3 in DNA: TGTGCCAGCAGTGAATCGACTAGAAGGAATGAGCAGTTCTTC.

The chain has TRBV6-5 and TRBJ1-2; 8 bases map to TRBD1. CDR1 and CDR2 (germline): MNHEY, SVGAGI. This CDR3 comprises 13 residues. With V trimmed by 5 bases and J by 4 bases, 3 bases remained unmatched. As DNA, the CDR3 is TGTGCCAGCAGTGGGGGACAGGTCTATGGCTACACCTTC. Protein sequence: CASSGGQVYGYTF.

The chain joins TRBV19 to TRBJ1-2, with D perhaps TRBD1 (5 bases). The CDR3 length is 16 residues. Germline loops: CDR1 LNHDA, CDR2 SQIVND (reference sequence). Trimming shortened V by 1 base and J by 4 bases, and 16 bases separated the two germline ends. As DNA, the CDR3 is TGTGCCAGTAGTATAGTGTTCTCGGGGACTGGCTATGGCTACACCTTC. It specifies CASSIVFSGTGYGYTF.

V is TRBV30 and J is TRBJ2-1; no clear D. Trimming pared 4 bases from V and 3 bases from J, leaving 4 bases between. The CDR3 sequence is 11 residues long. Per the germline V gene, CDR1 is GTSNPN and CDR2 is SVGIG (reference sequence). The CDR3 bases are TGTGCCTGGACAGTCTACAATGAGCAGTTCTTC. Amino acids: CAWTVYNEQFF.